Following are 9 T cell receptor beta chains from one sample sequenced in a study of blood T cells in healthy people across ages. Together with a sample-barcoded 5' primer, a J-beta primer mix was included in a second PCR lasting roughly 6 to 12 cycles. TCRdb fed the 5' RACE reads into MiXCR, producing one record per CDR3 protein. The sample has around 900,000 distinct CDR3 sequences; roughly 50% are singletons. The sample taken for sequencing was blood. The receptor source for this set is a woman in her sixties or seventies in good health.

The genes are TRBV7-6 and TRBJ2-5, with D possibly TRBD2 on 5 matching bases. This CDR3 spans 14 amino acids. V was trimmed by 2 bases and J by 5 bases, leaving 12 bases between them. The germline V gene encodes CDR1 SGHVS and CDR2 FNYEAQ. CDR3 sequence reads: CASSLRELRETQYF. In DNA form, the CDR3 reads TGTGCCAGCAGCTTAAGGGAGTTGCGGGAGACCCAGTACTTC. Supplemented by reference TRBV7-6 and TRBJ2-5, the full variable domain reads GAGVSQSPRYKVTKRGQDVALRCDPISGHVSLYWYRQALGQGPEFLTYFNYEAQQDKSGLPNDRFSAERPEGSISTLTIQRTEQRDSAMYRCASSLRELRETQYFGPGTRLLVL.

J is TRBJ2-7 and V is TRBV6-2 or TRBV6-3, with 9 bases aligning to TRBD1. The CDR3 runs 15 residues. In germline, CDR1 is MNHEY, CDR2 SVGEGT. The J segment lost 9 bases and the V segment lost 5 bases, leaving 14 bases of the junction unmatched. This chain's CDR3 is CASSVRDRAIRGQYF. CDR3 nucleotides: TGTGCCAGCAGTGTACGGGACAGGGCTATCCGGGGGCAGTACTTC.

V usage is TRBV27 and J usage is TRBJ2-5, with D uncertain. Germline CDR1 is MNHEY and CDR2 is SMNVEV (reference sequence). The ends were cut back, 4 bases at V and 10 bases at J, with 10 bases in the middle. The CDR3 totals 11 residues. CDR3 region: CASSSRRIQYF. Written as DNA, the CDR3 is TGTGCCAGCAGTTCCCGCAGGATCCAGTACTTC.

This rearrangement joins TRBV4-1 to TRBJ2-2; a possible D gene is TRBD1 (5 bases). V lost 1 base, J lost 0 bases, and 12 bases lay in between. The CDR3 is made up of 17 amino acids. Germline V lookup: CDR1 MGHRA, CDR2 YSYEKL. The CDR3: CASSQAGATTNTGELFF. CDR3 nucleotides: TGCGCCAGCAGCCAAGCTGGGGCAACCACGAACACCGGGGAGCTGTTTTTT.

A single count supports this clonotype. V usage is TRBV20-1 and J usage is TRBJ2-1; the match to TRBD2 covers 7 bases. Judging by the DNA end, TRBJ2-7 fits better; the J call may be wrong. The CDR3 totals 16 residues. Per the germline V gene, CDR1 is DFQATT and CDR2 is SNEGSKA (reference sequence). CDR3: CSAAPRASGYYNEQYF. The CDR3 nucleotides read TGCAGTGCTGCGCCCAGGGCTAGCGGATATTACAATGAGCAGTACTTC.

This clonotype was recorded only once. V usage is TRBV3-1 and J usage is TRBJ2-3; D gene uncertain. This CDR3 comprises 12 residues. V was pared by 4 bases and J by 5 bases, with 7 bases between. The germline V gene has CDR1 LGHDT and CDR2 YNNKEL (reference sequence). CDR3 nucleotides: TGTGCCAGCAGCCGCAGGAGAGATACGCAGTATTTT. Protein sequence: CASSRRRDTQYF.

This clonotype occurred a few times. The chain uses TRBV4-1 and TRBJ2-7; TRBD2 matches 7 bases. Losses at the gene ends were 2 bases for V and 5 bases for J; bases not matched to a gene: 6. CDR1 and CDR2 (germline): MGHRA, YSYEKL. The CDR3 contains 14 residues. Written as DNA, the CDR3 is TGCGCCAGCAGCCAACCCGCTAGCGGCCACGAGCAGTACTTC. As protein: CASSQPASGHEQYF.

The chain carries TRBV11-2 and TRBJ1-6, with D tentatively TRBD1 (6 bases). Germline lookup yields CDR1 SGHAT and CDR2 FQNNGV. The V end was cut by 5 bases, the J end by 6 bases, with 14 bases between. The CDR3 is 15 residues long. The CDR3 protein is CASSIAAGANSPLHF. The CDR3 DNA follows: TGTGCCAGCAGCATAGCGGCAGGGGCTAATTCACCCCTCCACTTT. The entire variable domain, with the rest obtained from reference TRBV11-2 and TRBJ1-6, is as follows: EAGVAQSPRYKIIEKRQSVAFWCNPISGHATLYWYQQILGQGPKLLIQFQNNGVVDDSQLPKDRFSAERLKGVDSTLKIQPAKLEDSAVYLCASSIAAGANSPLHFGNGTRLTVT.

This clonotype has only a few counts. This chain connects TRBV25-1 to TRBJ2-7; 14 nucleotides align to TRBD2. The V and J ends lost 5 bases and 0 bases, in that order; junction bases with no gene match: 6. The CDR3 is 17 amino acids. The germline V gene encodes CDR1 MGHDK and CDR2 SYGVNS. In nucleotides, the CDR3 is TGTGCCAGCAGTTCCCGACTAGCGGGAGGGCCCTCCTACGAGCAGTACTTC. Encoded protein: CASSSRLAGGPSYEQYF.